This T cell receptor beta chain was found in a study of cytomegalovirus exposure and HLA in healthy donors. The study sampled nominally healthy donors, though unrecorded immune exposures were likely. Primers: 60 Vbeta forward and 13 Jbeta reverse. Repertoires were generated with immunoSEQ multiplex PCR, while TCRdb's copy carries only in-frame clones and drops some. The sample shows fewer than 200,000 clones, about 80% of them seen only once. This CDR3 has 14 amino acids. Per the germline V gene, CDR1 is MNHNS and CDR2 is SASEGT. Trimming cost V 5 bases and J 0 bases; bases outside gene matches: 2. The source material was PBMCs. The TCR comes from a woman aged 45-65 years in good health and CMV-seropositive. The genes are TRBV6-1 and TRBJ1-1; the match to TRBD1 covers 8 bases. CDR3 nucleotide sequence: TGTGCCAGCAGTCGACAGGGGCTGAACACTGAAGCTTTCTTT. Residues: CASSRQGLNTEAFF.